Listed below are T cell receptor beta chains from one sample, sequenced in a study of T cells after yellow fever vaccination. TCRdb passed the 5' RACE reads through MiXCR, listing each CDR3 protein once. The sample lists about 350,000 distinct CDR3 sequences, approximately 4% occurring once. The material was PBMCs, obtained 5 days after the yellow fever booster vaccination. Receptors originate from a man aged 18 to 30 who received the YFV17D yellow fever vaccine. Each CDR3 is given with its conserved first and last residue. The D gene is left open where the match is weak. Size values are once, few and many counts, or a class for expanded clones, and some rows have none.

J | size | V | D | DNA | CDR3
TRBJ2-4 | few | TRBV9 | - | TGTGCCAGCAGCGTAGAGGTCATGGGAAACATTCAGTACTTC | CASSVEVMGNIQYF
TRBJ2-3 | - | TRBV20-1 | - | TGCAGTGCTAGTCTAGCCATAGATACGCAGTATTTT | CSASLAIDTQYF
TRBJ1-5 | few | TRBV25-1 | - | TGTGCCAGCAGTGATACAATAGGAGGGCCCCAGCATTTT | CASSDTIGGPQHF
TRBJ2-1 | - | TRBV27 | - | TGTGCCAGCAGACCTCGCCCTACTCGACCCGGCTCCTACAATGAGCAGTTCTTC | CASRPRPTRPGSYNEQFF
TRBJ1-5 | - | TRBV6-5 | - | TGTGCCAGCAGTTACGACCGTTTCCAGCCCCAGCATTTT | CASSYDRFQPQHF
TRBJ1-1 | many | TRBV12-3/TRBV12-4 | - | TGTGCCAGCAGTTTATGGAACACTGAAGCTTTCTTT | CASSLWNTEAFF
TRBJ1-4 | few | TRBV5-4 | TRBD1 | TGTGCCAGCAGCCAAGGACAGGAGAAGGAAAAACTGTTTTTT | CASSQGQEKEKLFF
TRBJ2-5 | few | TRBV7-3 | TRBD2 | TGTGCCAGCAGCTTAACCTTGGGACTAGCGGAGACCCAGTACTTC | CASSLTLGLAETQYF
TRBJ2-3 | many | TRBV4-2 | TRBD2 | TGTGCCAGCAGCCAAGATCTAGCGGGGTACACAGATACGCAGTATTTT | CASSQDLAGYTDTQYF
TRBJ2-1 | few | TRBV7-2 | TRBD1 | TGTGCCAGCAGCCCTCAGACAGGGAGCGGTGAGCAGTTCTTC | CASSPQTGSGEQFF
TRBJ2-2 | - | TRBV5-1 | TRBD2 | TGCGCCAGCAGCTTCGGCGGGACTAAACTCACCGGGGAGCTGTTTTTT | CASSFGGTKLTGELFF
TRBJ2-5 | few | TRBV18 | - | TGTGCCAGCTCACCGAATTACCAAGAGACCCAGTACTTC | CASSPNYQETQYF
TRBJ2-1 | - | TRBV11-2 | - | TGTGCCAGCAGCCACCTAATCAAGAAGGGGCCCAATGAGCAGTTCTTC | CASSHLIKKGPNEQFF
TRBJ2-3 | few | TRBV18 | - | TGTGCCAGCTCACCGCGGGGATTCACAGATACGCAGTATTTT | CASSPRGFTDTQYF
TRBJ1-2 | few | TRBV14 | - | TGTGCCAGCAGCCAACAAGTCTCCTATGGCTACACCTTC | CASSQQVSYGYTF
TRBJ2-5 | few | TRBV6-6 | - | TGTGCCAGCAGTCTACCGGGACCCCACGGGAAGACCCAGTACTTC | CASSLPGPHGKTQYF
TRBJ2-2 | - | TRBV10-1 | - | TGCGCCAGCAGAATAAGCCCCACCGGGGAGCTGTTTTTT | CASRISPTGELFF
TRBJ1-4 | many | TRBV7-9 | - | TGTGCCAGCAGCCGGGACGGGCTTAATGAAAAACTGTTTTTT | CASSRDGLNEKLFF
TRBJ1-1 | few | TRBV4-3 | - | TGCGCCAGCAGCCAAGCGTCAGTGAACACTGAAGCTTTCTTT | CASSQASVNTEAFF
TRBJ2-4 | many | TRBV5-1 | - | TGCGCCAGCAGTAATGTTACAGTCTGGACTGGTCTAGCCAAAAACATTCAGTACTTC | CASSNVTVWTGLAKNIQYF
TRBJ2-5 | - | TRBV7-9 | TRBD2 | TGTGCCAGCAGCCTTACTAGCGGGGGGGCCATGGAGACCCAGTACTTC | CASSLTSGGAMETQYF
TRBJ1-2 | - | TRBV5-4 | TRBD1 | TGTGCCAGCAGCCGGGGACAGGGTGGTGGAGTCTATGGCTACACCTTC | CASSRGQGGGVYGYTF
TRBJ1-3 | - | TRBV5-1 | - | TGCGCCAGCAGCTTACAGGGCCTAGCCAGAAACACCATATATTTT | CASSLQGLARNTIYF
TRBJ1-1 | - | TRBV5-4 | - | TGTGCCAGCGCGAGGCAGGGAACGAACACTGAAGCTTTCTTT | CASARQGTNTEAFF
TRBJ2-5 | - | TRBV20-1 | - | TGCAGTGCTAGATCTCCTAGCTCTCGATCTGGGACCCAGTACTTC | CSARSPSSRSGTQYF
TRBJ1-1 | few | TRBV4-1 | - | TGCGCCAGCAGCCACCCGGGAGTTCGGGCTGAAGCTTTCTTT | CASSHPGVRAEAFF
TRBJ2-2 | few | TRBV10-3 | TRBD2 | TGTGCCATCAGTGGTGGACTAGCGATGAACACCGGGGAGCTGTTTTTT | CAISGGLAMNTGELFF
TRBJ1-6 | few | TRBV20-1 | TRBD1 | TGCAGTGCCCCCTGGGACAGCGGCGGTTCACCCCTCCACTTT | CSAPWDSGGSPLHF
TRBJ1-1 | few | TRBV7-9 | - | TGTGCCAGCAGCTTATATGAGTACACTGAAGCTTTCTTT | CASSLYEYTEAFF
TRBJ1-2 | few | TRBV5-4 | - | TGTGCCAGCAGCCCTCCGATACCGATGTATGGCTACACCTTC | CASSPPIPMYGYTF
TRBJ2-3 | many | TRBV7-6 | TRBD1 | TGTGCCAGCAGCTTAGCGGGCCCCCGGGACAGGGCCGTTTTT | CASSLAGPRDRAVF
TRBJ2-4 | - | TRBV20-1 | TRBD1 | TGCAGTGCCGCGGACAGGGTGGCCAAAAACATTCAGTACTTC | CSAADRVAKNIQYF
TRBJ2-2 | few | TRBV2 | - | TGTGCCAGCCGCTTTGGGGGTCCCGGGGAGCTGTTTTTT | CASRFGGPGELFF
TRBJ1-1 | few | TRBV19 | - | TGTGCCAGTAGCCTCGGGGGATTCACTGAAGCTTTCTTT | CASSLGGFTEAFF
TRBJ1-5 | - | TRBV3-1 | - | TGTGCCAGCAGCCCAGAACAGGGTTGGAATCAGCCCCAGCATTTT | CASSPEQGWNQPQHF
TRBJ2-5 | few | TRBV4-3 | - | TGCGCCAGCAGCCAAGCACTGGGGGAAGAGACCCAGTACTTC | CASSQALGEETQYF
TRBJ1-1 | - | TRBV29-1 | - | TGCAGCGTTACCCGAACCAGGGGAGCTTTCTTT | CSVTRTRGAFF
TRBJ1-2 | few | TRBV29-1 | - | TGCAGCGTTGGGACAGTTTATGGCTACACCTTC | CSVGTVYGYTF